This T cell receptor beta chain was retrieved from a study of blood T cells in healthy people across ages. Next came a second PCR, run for about 7 to 12 cycles, which used a sample-barcoded 5' primer along with a J-beta primer mix. MiXCR was run by TCRdb on the 5' RACE reads, yielding one entry per CDR3 protein. The sample holds 650,000 to 950,000 distinct CDR3 sequences, around two fifths seen once. Germline V gives CDR1 MNHEY, CDR2 SVGAGI. V lost 0 bases and J lost 7, with 19 bases in between. The CDR3 contains 16 residues. V and J are TRBV6-5 and TRBJ2-7; D is uncertain. Input material: blood. The source is a man between 60 and 70 years old in good health. The CDR3 here is CASSYSGRHQLGEQYF. In DNA form, the CDR3 reads TGTGCCAGCAGTTACTCAGGACGGCACCAACTCGGGGAGCAGTACTTC.